The sequence of this TCR beta chain was determined in a study of shared clonotypes between healthy human individuals. Study in general: A couple of female and a few male donors aged 18 to 49 were enrolled.

The assay ran at deep level. TCRdb keeps only in-frame clones here, not all; method: immunoSEQ multiplex PCR. The data hold about half a million clones, with 70% to 80% observed a single time. Every one of the donors was a Caucasian adult that lived in Nashville, Tennessee. Trimming took off 0 bases at V and 2 bases at J, with 7 bases between the two ends. Germline-derived CDR1 and CDR2 are MNHEY and SVGAGI. The CDR3 sequence is 14 residues long. Comments on this clone: Other DNA sequences in the same sample also yield this CDR3.

Source material: PBMCs. J is TRBJ2-5 and V is TRBV6-5; D possibly uses TRBD1 or TRBD2 (5 bases each). This clonotype was sampled from a woman in her 40s in good health. Some clones in this sample may be carry-over from other donors' samples. CDR3 in amino acids: CASSYSWGQETQYF. CDR3 bases: TGTGCCAGCAGTTACTCCTGGGGGCAAGAGACCCAGTACTTC.